The 2 T cell receptor beta chains reported below all come from one sample, sequenced in a study of CD8+CD57+ T cells in acquired aplastic anemia. The template for TCR beta VDJ and CDR3 sequence profiling was genomic DNA. TCRdb recomputed calls from the reads with MiXCR, one row per CDR3 protein. The sample shows some 170,000 distinct CDR3 sequences, 65% to 75% of them seen only once. It was patients with CD8+CD57+ cell expansion by flow cytometry who were chosen for sequencing. The sample consisted of sorted CD4+, CD8+, or CD8+CD57+ T cells (not recorded which) from PBMCs. All receptors come from a human donor with aplastic anemia.

The chain uses TRBV29-1 and TRBJ1-1; D call uncertain. Trimming left V 4 bases short and J 5 bases short, with 14 bases between. Germline values: CDR1 SQVTM, CDR2 ANQGSEA. This CDR3 has 13 residues. In nucleotides, the CDR3 is TGCAGCGTTGCGTTAGGGTTTGGGACTGAAGCTTTCTTT. Amino acid sequence: CSVALGFGTEAFF.

The V gene is TRBV7-2, the J gene TRBJ2-5; D call uncertain. Per germline, CDR1 SGHTA and CDR2 FQGNSA. The V gene lost 1 base and the J gene lost 0 bases, with 9 bases spanning the gap. The CDR3 is made up of 15 amino acids. The CDR3 coding sequence is TGTGCCAGCAGCTTAGAGCCTGGTTACCAAGAGACCCAGTACTTC. This sequence encodes CASSLEPGYQETQYF.